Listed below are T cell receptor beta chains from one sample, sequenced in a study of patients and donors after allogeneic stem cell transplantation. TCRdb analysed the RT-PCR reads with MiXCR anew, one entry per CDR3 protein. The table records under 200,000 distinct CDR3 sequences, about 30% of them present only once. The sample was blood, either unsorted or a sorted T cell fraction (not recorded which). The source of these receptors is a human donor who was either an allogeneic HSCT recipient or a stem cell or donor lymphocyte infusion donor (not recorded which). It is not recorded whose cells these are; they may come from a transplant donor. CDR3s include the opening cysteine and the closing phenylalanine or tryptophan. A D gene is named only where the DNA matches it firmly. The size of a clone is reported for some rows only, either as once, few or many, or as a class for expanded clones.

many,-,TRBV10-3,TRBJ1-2,TGTGCCATCAACAACTATGGCTACACCTTC,CAINNYGYTF
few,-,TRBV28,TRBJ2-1,TGTGCCAGCGAAACCCCGGAGGGCCCCGATGAGCAGTTCTTC,CASETPEGPDEQFF
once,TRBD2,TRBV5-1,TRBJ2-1,TGCGCCAGCAGCTCACTAGCGGACTCCTACAATGAGCAGTTCTTC,CASSSLADSYNEQFF
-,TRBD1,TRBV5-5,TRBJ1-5,TGTGCCAGCAGCTTCGGGACAGGGTCTCAGCCCCAGCATTTT,CASSFGTGSQPQHF
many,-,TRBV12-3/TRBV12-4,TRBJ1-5,TGTGCCAGCAGTCTACTGGGAAAAGGGAATCAGCCCCAGCATTTT,CASSLLGKGNQPQHF
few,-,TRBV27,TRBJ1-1,TGTGCCAGCCGCTGGGAGGGGAACACTGAAGCTTTCTTT,CASRWEGNTEAFF
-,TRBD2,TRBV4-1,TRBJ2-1,TGCGCCAGCAGCCAAGCCGACCGGGAGGGGTACAATGAGCAGTTCTTC,CASSQADREGYNEQFF
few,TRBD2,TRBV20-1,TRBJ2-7,TGCAGTGCTCCCCGACTAGCGGGAGACTACGAGCAGTACTTC,CSAPRLAGDYEQYF
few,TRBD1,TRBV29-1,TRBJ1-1,TGCAGCGTCCGGCCGGGACAGTTGAACACTGAAGCTTTCTTT,CSVRPGQLNTEAFF
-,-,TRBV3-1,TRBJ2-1,TGTGCCAGCAGGGACCCGGGATCAGGGGTCTATGAGCAGTTCTTC,CASRDPGSGVYEQFF
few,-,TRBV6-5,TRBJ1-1,TGTGCCAGCAGTTACAATGGCGACATGAACACTGAAGCTTTCTTT,CASSYNGDMNTEAFF